The 9 T cell receptor beta chains presented below share a single source sample, sequenced in a study of blood T cell repertoires in COVID-19. TCRdb's copy holds only in-frame clones and misses some; the assay was immunoSEQ multiplex PCR. The table has over 250,000 clones, 80% to 95% seen once. Material: PBMCs or T cells enriched from blood (not recorded which). All receptors come from a woman aged 30 to 39 who had recovered from COVID-19.

This chain joins TRBV19 and TRBJ2-7, with a tentative D call TRBD1 (6 bases). Deletions cut 6 bases from V and 0 bases from J, with 9 bases between. The CDR3 extends over 13 amino acids. Germline CDR1 LNHDA, CDR2 SQIVND (reference sequence). The CDR3: CASSSDSSYEQYF. CDR3 nucleotides: TGTGCCAGTAGCTCGGACAGCTCCTACGAGCAGTACTTC.

The chain couples TRBV7-9 to TRBJ1-5; 8 bases map to TRBD1. The CDR3 has 16 residues. Trimming removed 5 bases from V and 1 base from J; junction bases left unmatched: 7. Germline V gene data show CDR1 as SEHNR and CDR2 as FQNEAQ (reference sequence). The CDR3 DNA follows: TGTGCCAGCAGCCGTGGGACAGGAGGAAGCAATCAGCCCCAGCATTTT. Amino acid sequence: CASSRGTGGSNQPQHF.

The table lists this clone with a count of one. V is TRBV27 and J is TRBJ1-3; 9 bases align to TRBD1. V gave up 4 bases and J gave up 4 bases; unmatched junction bases: 14. The V gene's germline CDR1 is MNHEY and CDR2 SMNVEV (reference sequence). The CDR3 runs 18 residues. In DNA form, the CDR3 reads TGTGCCAGCAGTTCAAAAATACCGGGACAGGGTCGCGGAAACACCATATATTTT. It is translated as CASSSKIPGQGRGNTIYF.

The V and J genes are TRBV4-2 and TRBJ1-5; the match to TRBD1 covers 7 bases. The CDR3 runs 18 residues. Trimming removed 0 bases from V and 2 bases from J; junction bases left unmatched: 10. Germline loops: CDR1 LGHNA, CDR2 YNFKEQ. DNA for the CDR3: TGTGCCAGCAGCCAAGAAGGAAGGGGGCTTAGAGGCAATCAGCCCCAGCATTTT. This codes for CASSQEGRGLRGNQPQHF.

This clone has only a few counts. The genes are TRBV18 and TRBJ1-1; D call uncertain. The V gene's germline CDR1 is KGHSH and CDR2 LQKENI. Trimming left V 2 bases short and J 2 bases short, with 6 bases between. CDR3 length: 13 amino acids. CDR3: CASSPGTNTEAFF. The CDR3, as DNA: TGTGCCAGCTCACCAGGCACAAACACTGAAGCTTTCTTT.

J is TRBJ1-2 and V is TRBV7-2, with D maybe TRBD1 (6 bases). There are 14 residues in the CDR3. Germline loops: CDR1 SGHTA, CDR2 FQGNSA. The ends were cut back, 3 bases at V and 4 bases at J, with 12 bases in the middle. The CDR3 is CASSLGAGAYGYTF. CDR3 nucleotides: TGTGCCAGCAGCTTGGGAGCGGGGGCCTATGGCTACACCTTC. Based on the CDR3 plus reference TRBV7-2 and TRBJ1-2, the full variable domain is GAGVSQSPSNKVTEKGKDVELRCDPISGHTALYWYRQSLGQGLEFLIYFQGNSAPDKSGLPSDRFSAERTGGSVSTLTIQRTQQEDSAVYLCASSLGAGAYGYTFGSGTRLTVV.

The chain carries TRBV2 and TRBJ2-5; TRBD1 aligns across 8 bases. V lost 7 bases to trimming and J lost 5 bases; unmatched junction nucleotides: 9. From germline, CDR1 is SNHLY and CDR2 FYNNEI. This CDR3 is built from 14 residues. The CDR3 is CASNPRTGLETQYF. CDR3 in DNA: TGTGCCAGCAACCCTAGGACAGGGCTGGAGACCCAGTACTTC.

The CDR3 loop reads CASSGRGGYTF. The CDR3 region has the DNA TGTGCCAGCAGCGGCAGGGGTGGCTACACCTTC. The chain links TRBV5-4 to TRBJ1-2; perhaps TRBD1 as D (6 bases). Trimming removed 4 bases from V and 7 bases from J, with 8 bases in between. Germline V CDR1 and CDR2: SGHNT, YYREEE (reference sequence). This CDR3 has 11 residues.

V usage is TRBV19 and J usage is TRBJ2-2; 8 nucleotides agree with TRBD1. CDR3 length: 12 amino acids. V lost 8 bases to trimming and J lost 6 bases; unmatched junction nucleotides: 2. Per germline, CDR1 LNHDA and CDR2 SQIVND (reference sequence). The CDR3 sequence: CASSQGAGELFF. CDR3 DNA sequence: TGTGCCAGTTCACAGGGGGCCGGGGAGCTGTTTTTT. The full variable domain, in which reference TRBV19 and TRBJ2-2 provide the parts outside the CDR3, is DGGITQSPKYLFRKEGQNVTLSCEQNLNHDAMYWYRQDPGQGLRLIYYSQIVNDFQKGDIAEGYSVSREKKESFPLTVTSAQKNPTAFYLCASSQGAGELFFGEGSRLTVL.